The next 3 T cell receptor beta chains were all read from a single sample in a study of CD8 T cells in ankylosing spondylitis. Overall study results and limits: Characteristic of ankylosing spondylitis blood, it appeared, was a TCR beta motif comprising 7 to 9 highly homologous variants.

No cognate antigen is known for these TCRs. One entry per CDR3 protein results from TCRdb running MiXCR on the 5' RACE reads. The data contain 350,000 or so distinct CDR3 sequences, roughly 8% of them singletons. Sequencing input: blood, either unsorted or a sorted T cell fraction (not recorded which). These receptors were collected from a male donor with ankylosing spondylitis.

The chain has TRBV4-3 and TRBJ2-7; possibly TRBD2 for D (6 bases). Trimming removed 1 base from V and 2 bases from J, with 9 bases in between. Germline CDR1 reads LGHNA; CDR2 reads YSLEER. This CDR3 has 14 amino acids. DNA of the CDR3: TGCGCCAGCAGCCAAGGTAGCGGCACCTACGAGCAGTACTTC. Its translation is CASSQGSGTYEQYF.

This clonotype was detected ten times or more. The V gene is TRBV12-3 or TRBV12-4, the J gene TRBJ2-1; 7 nucleotides agree with TRBD1. There are 15 residues in the CDR3. V dropped 5 bases and J dropped 8; count of bases not matched to a gene: 12. The CDR3 protein is CASSPPDRQYHEQFF. The CDR3 bases are TGTGCCAGCAGTCCCCCGGACAGGCAGTACCATGAGCAGTTCTTC.

V usage is TRBV12-3 or TRBV12-4 and J usage is TRBJ2-5, with TRBD1 as a possible D gene (6 bases). The CDR3 has 15 amino acids. Trimming shortened V by 6 bases and J by 5 bases, and 19 bases separated the two germline ends. Written as DNA, the CDR3 is TGTGCCAGCAGCCGGGACATCACATCGTCGGAGACCCAGTACTTC. Amino acids: CASSRDITSSETQYF.